The clone carrying this T cell receptor beta chain was seen just once. Authors' analysis steps: Reference gene primer amplification yielded estimated nucleated cell counts. This table comes from immunoSEQ multiplex PCR, and its TCRdb copy is limited to in-frame clones, with some not included. Clone size and the V and J calls come from that table; the DNA yielded D and trimming. This sample has about 120,000 clones; over 60% occur once, and the top ten carry 3% to 4.5%. This specimen comes from a study of blood T cell repertoires in COVID-19. Study-level information: Researchers got acute and convalescent COVID-19 samples from the United States, Italy and Spain. In each case, the material was cDNA or gDNA derived from T cells, B-cell-depleted T cells, or PBMCs.

Germline-derived CDR1 and CDR2 are SGDLS and YYNGEE. CDR3 length: 15 amino acids. Trimming took off 4 bases at V and 2 bases at J, with 14 bases between the two ends. What was sequenced was peripheral blood. This sequence originates from an elderly woman with acute or convalescent COVID-19. The chain uses TRBV9 and TRBJ2-3; D is ambiguous. The CDR3 sequence is CASSRRRLATDTQYF. CDR3 in DNA: TGTGCCAGCAGCAGGCGGCGTTTGGCCACAGATACGCAGTATTTT. The full variable domain, its missing parts supplied by reference TRBV9 and TRBJ2-3, is DSGVTQTPKHLITATGQRVTLRCSPRSGDLSVYWYQQSLDQGLQFLIQYYNGEERAKGNILERFSAQQFPDLHSELNLSSLELGDSALYFCASSRRRLATDTQYFGPGTRLTVL.